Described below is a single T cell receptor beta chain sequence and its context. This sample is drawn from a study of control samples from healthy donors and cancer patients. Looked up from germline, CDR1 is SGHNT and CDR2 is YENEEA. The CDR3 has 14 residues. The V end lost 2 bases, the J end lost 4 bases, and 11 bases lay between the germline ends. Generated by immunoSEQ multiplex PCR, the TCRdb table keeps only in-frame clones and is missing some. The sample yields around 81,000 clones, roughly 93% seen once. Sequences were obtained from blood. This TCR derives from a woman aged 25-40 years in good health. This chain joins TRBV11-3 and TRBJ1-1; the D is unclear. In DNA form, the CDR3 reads TGTGCCAGCAGCTTAAATGGGGAGGGCACTGAAGCTTTCTTT. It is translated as CASSLNGEGTEAFF.